This T cell receptor beta chain was identified in a study of cytomegalovirus exposure and HLA in healthy donors. This CDR3 is 12 amino acids long. In germline, CDR1 is SGHRS, CDR2 YFSETQ. V lost 8 bases and J lost 3, with 10 bases in between. PCR involved 60 Vbeta and 13 Jbeta primers. The protocol was immunoSEQ multiplex PCR, while the TCRdb copy is restricted to in-frame clones and leaves out a portion. The sample has about 150,000 clones, around 84% seen once; the top ten hold about 2.4%. This chain uses TRBV5-1 with TRBJ2-3; perhaps TRBD2 as D (5 bases). Sample: PBMCs. The source of this sequence is a woman aged 18-30 years in good health and CMV-seronegative. Here the CDR3 DNA reads TGCGCCAGTAATAGCGCAACAGATACGCAGTATTTT. It translates to CASNSATDTQYF.